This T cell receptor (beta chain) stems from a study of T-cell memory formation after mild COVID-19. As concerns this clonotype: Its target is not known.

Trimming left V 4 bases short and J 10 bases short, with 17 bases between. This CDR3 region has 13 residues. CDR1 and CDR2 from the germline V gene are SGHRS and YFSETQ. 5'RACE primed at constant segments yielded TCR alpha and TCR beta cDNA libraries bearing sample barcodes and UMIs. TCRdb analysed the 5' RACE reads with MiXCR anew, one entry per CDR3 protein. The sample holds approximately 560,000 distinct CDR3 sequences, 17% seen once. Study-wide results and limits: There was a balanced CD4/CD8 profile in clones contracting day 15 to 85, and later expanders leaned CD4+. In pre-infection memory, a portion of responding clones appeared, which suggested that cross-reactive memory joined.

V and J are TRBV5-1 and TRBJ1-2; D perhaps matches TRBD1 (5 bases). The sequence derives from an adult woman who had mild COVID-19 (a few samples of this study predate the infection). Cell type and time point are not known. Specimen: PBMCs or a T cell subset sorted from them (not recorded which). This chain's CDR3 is CASSIGWDFSYTF. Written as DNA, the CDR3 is TGCGCCAGCAGCATTGGGTGGGACTTCTCCTACACCTTC.